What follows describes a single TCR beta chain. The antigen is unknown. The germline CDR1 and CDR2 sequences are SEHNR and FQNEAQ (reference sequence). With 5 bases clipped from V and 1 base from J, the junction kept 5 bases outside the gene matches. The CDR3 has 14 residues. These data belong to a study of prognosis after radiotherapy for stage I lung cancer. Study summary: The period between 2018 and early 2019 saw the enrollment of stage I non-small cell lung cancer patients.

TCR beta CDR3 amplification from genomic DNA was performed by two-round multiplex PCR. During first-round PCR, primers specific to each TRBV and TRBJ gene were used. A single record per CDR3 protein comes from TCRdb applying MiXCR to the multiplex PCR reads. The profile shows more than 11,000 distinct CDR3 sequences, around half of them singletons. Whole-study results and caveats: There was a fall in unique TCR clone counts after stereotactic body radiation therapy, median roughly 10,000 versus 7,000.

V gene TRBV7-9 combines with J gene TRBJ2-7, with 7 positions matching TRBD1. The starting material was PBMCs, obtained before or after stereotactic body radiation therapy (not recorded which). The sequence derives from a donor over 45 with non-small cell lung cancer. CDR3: CASSPRQGSYEQYF. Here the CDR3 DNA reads TGTGCCAGCAGCCCGCGACAGGGTTCCTACGAGCAGTACTTC.